The source of this TCR beta chain is a study of CD8+CD57+ T cells in acquired aplastic anemia. Trimming pared 4 bases from V and 10 bases from J, leaving 16 bases between. Germline-derived CDR1 and CDR2 are KGHDR and SFDVKD. The CDR3 is made up of 14 amino acids. CD8+CD57+ cell expansion had been shown by flow cytometry in patients chosen for sequencing. Investigators profiled TCR beta VDJ and CDR3 from genomic DNA template. MiXCR, applied by TCRdb to the reads, yields one record per CDR3 protein. The table lists 150,000 to 200,000 distinct CDR3 sequences, roughly half of them singletons. Specimen: sorted CD4+, CD8+, or CD8+CD57+ T cells (not recorded which) from PBMCs. This TCR was recovered from a human donor with aplastic anemia. V is TRBV24-1 and J is TRBJ2-1; D call uncertain. CDR3 sequence: CATSEGPLIGEQFF. CDR3 nucleotide sequence: TGTGCCACCAGTGAGGGCCCCTTGATAGGCGAGCAGTTCTTC.